The 28 T cell receptor beta chains below all came from one sample that was sequenced in a study of T cells in Graves' hyperthyroidism and ophthalmopathy. Regions amplified from RNA transcripts were the TCR beta CDR3 regions. First-round RT-PCR targeting the TCR CDR3 was performed with the HTBI primer set. One entry per CDR3 protein results from TCRdb running MiXCR on the multiplex PCR reads. The profile shows approximately 600,000 distinct CDR3 sequences, 20% to 25% of them singletons. Input material: blood. The origin of the receptors is a man aged 30-40 years with Graves' ophthalmopathy.

A few counts support this clonotype. V gene TRBV25-1 combines with J gene TRBJ1-4; possible D gene TRBD1, 6 bases. Germline CDR1 reads MGHDK; CDR2 reads SYGVNS. CDR3 length: 15 residues. Trimming removed 4 bases at V and 4 bases at J, with 13 bases between. The CDR3 DNA is TGTGCCAGCAGTGTAGGGGGAGGCGGTAATGAAAAACTGTTTTTT. This translates into CASSVGGGGNEKLFF.

This clonotype was detected a few times. V usage is TRBV7-2 and J usage is TRBJ1-6, with D uncertain. V lost 1 base to trimming and J lost 0 bases, with 10 bases between them. The CDR3 covers 17 residues. Germline V gene sequence: CDR1 SGHTA, CDR2 FQGNSA. The CDR3, as DNA: TGTGCCAGCAGCTTAGTGGGAGGATTCTCCTATAATTCACCCCTCCACTTT. As protein: CASSLVGGFSYNSPLHF. The full variable domain, completed using reference TRBV7-2 and TRBJ1-6, is GAGVSQSPSNKVTEKGKDVELRCDPISGHTALYWYRQSLGQGLEFLIYFQGNSAPDKSGLPSDRFSAERTGGSVSTLTIQRTQQEDSAVYLCASSLVGGFSYNSPLHFGNGTRLTVT.

There are a few counts of this clonotype. The rearrangement uses TRBV4-1 and TRBJ2-7, with no clear D. The ends were cut back, 5 bases at V and 0 bases at J, with 14 bases in the middle. Per germline, CDR1 MGHRA and CDR2 YSYEKL. The CDR3 is 15 amino acids. The CDR3: CASSGNTASSYEQYF. The CDR3 DNA reads TGCGCCAGCAGCGGAAACACGGCGAGCTCCTACGAGCAGTACTTC.

This clonotype has a count of ten or more. The DNA of the CDR3 is TGCGCCAGCAGCCGGGACAGGGGAGCAGTAGAGCAGTTCTTC. Its protein is CASSRDRGAVEQFF. The chain recombines TRBV5-1 with TRBJ2-1, with TRBD1 matching 10 bases. CDR3 length: 14 amino acids. Per germline, CDR1 SGHRS and CDR2 YFSETQ. The J segment lost 10 bases and the V segment lost 4 bases, leaving 8 bases of the junction unmatched.

The V gene is TRBV7-9, the J gene TRBJ2-7; 8 bases match TRBD1. There are 14 residues in the CDR3. CDR1 SEHNR and CDR2 FQNEAQ come from the germline V gene (reference sequence). V gave up 5 bases and J gave up 6 bases; unmatched junction bases: 9. The CDR3: CASSQTGVSSEQYF. The CDR3 DNA reads as TGTGCCAGCAGCCAGACAGGGGTTTCATCCGAGCAGTACTTC.

This chain uses TRBV20-1 with TRBJ2-5; 7 positions match TRBD2. The CDR3 consists of 14 residues. Germline trimming cut 3 bases from V and 5 bases from J; bases unmatched to any gene: 9. Germline CDR1 DFQATT, CDR2 SNEGSKA (reference sequence). The CDR3 bases are TGCAGTGCTAGGGCGTCGGCGGGAGTGGAGACCCAGTACTTC. It yields the protein CSARASAGVETQYF.

The V gene is TRBV3-1, the J gene TRBJ2-1; 8 bases are a match to TRBD2. Unmatched junction bases numbered 13, after V lost 4 bases and J lost 8 bases. In germline, CDR1 is LGHDT, CDR2 YNNKEL (reference sequence). This CDR3 contains 16 residues. CDR3 region: CASSRLAGRAADEQFF. The CDR3, as DNA: TGTGCCAGCAGCCGGTTGGCCGGGAGGGCCGCCGATGAGCAGTTCTTC.

There are many counts of this clonotype. The rearrangement links TRBV20-1 to TRBJ2-1; TRBD2 aligns across 11 bases. CDR1 is DFQATT and CDR2 is SNEGSKA in the germline V gene (reference sequence). CDR3 length equals 16 residues. Losses at the gene ends were 0 bases for V and 3 bases for J; bases not matched to a gene: 4. The CDR3: CSARDPLAGGYNEQFF. The CDR3 DNA sequence: TGCAGTGCTAGAGATCCGCTAGCGGGAGGCTACAATGAGCAGTTCTTC.

This clonotype has a count of ten or more. CDR3 bases: TGCAGTGCGAGGACTAGGCATGAGCAGTTCTTC. It yields the protein CSARTRHEQFF. V usage is TRBV20-1 and J usage is TRBJ2-1, with 7 nucleotides matching TRBD2. This CDR3 spans 11 amino acids. Germline CDR1 reads DFQATT; CDR2 reads SNEGSKA (reference sequence). The V and J ends lost 6 bases and 8 bases, in that order; junction bases with no gene match: 4.

This chain links TRBV7-9 with TRBJ2-1; D is tentatively TRBD1 or TRBD2 (5 bases each). Germline loops: CDR1 SEHNR, CDR2 FQNEAQ (reference sequence). This CDR3 region has 16 residues. Trimming took 5 bases from V and 8 from J, leaving 22 bases between them. CDR3 sequence reads: CASSPTRGSDRYEQFF. In nucleotides, the CDR3 is TGTGCCAGCAGCCCGACACGGGGCTCCGATCGTTATGAGCAGTTCTTC.

The rearrangement links TRBV6-2 or TRBV6-3 to TRBJ2-5; 9 nucleotides line up with TRBD2. V was pared by 6 bases and J by 13 bases, with 3 bases of the junction left unmatched. Germline CDR1 and CDR2: MNHEY and SVGEGT. CDR3 length: 10 amino acids. The CDR3 nucleotides are TGTGCCAGCAGAGGGACTAGCTTGTACTTC. Its translation: CASRGTSLYF.

This clonotype was observed a few times. The rearrangement links TRBV10-2 to TRBJ1-1; TRBD1 is a possible D gene (5 bases). Trimming left V 5 bases short and J 4 bases short, with 11 bases between. CDR3 length equals 13 residues. The germline V gene encodes CDR1 WSHSY and CDR2 SAAADI. The CDR3 DNA follows: TGCGCCAGCAGTACGCAGGGAGGCACTGAAGCTTTCTTT. This codes for CASSTQGGTEAFF.

Note on this clonotype: A clone one base away is much larger, so this may be a read error. This chain connects TRBV20-1 to TRBJ1-5; 8 bases are a match to TRBD1. The CDR3 runs to 15 residues. V gave up 8 bases and J gave up 4 bases; unmatched junction bases: 13. From germline, CDR1 is DFQATT and CDR2 SNEGSKA (reference sequence). The CDR3 DNA follows: TGCAGTACTCCCCCAAAGCAGGGGGCGAATCAGCCCCAGCATTTT. Residues: CSTPPKQGANQPQHF.

This clonotype appeared many times. The genes are TRBV11-1 and TRBJ2-2; 9 positions agree with TRBD1. The CDR3 is 16 residues long. The J segment lost 1 base and the V segment lost 5 bases, leaving 5 bases of the junction unmatched. Germline V gives CDR1 SGHAT, CDR2 FQDESV (reference sequence). The CDR3 sequence is CASSLVGQGNTGELFF. CDR3 sequence (DNA): TGTGCCAGCAGCCTCGTGGGACAGGGGAACACCGGGGAGCTGTTTTTT.

In its sample, this clonotype was seen many times. The V call is TRBV5-1, the J call TRBJ1-2; 7 bases map to TRBD1. CDR1 is SGHRS and CDR2 is YFSETQ in the germline V gene. The CDR3 is 16 residues long. After removal of 4 bases from V and 2 bases from J, the junction contained 11 bases not matched to a gene. The CDR3 nucleotides read TGCGCCAGCAGCCCAGGGACAGCCTCGCAAAACTATGGCTACACCTTC. Amino acids: CASSPGTASQNYGYTF.

This clonotype turned up a few times. The chain uses TRBV28 and TRBJ2-1; 11 nucleotides align to TRBD1. V dropped 5 bases and J dropped 7; count of bases not matched to a gene: 10. This CDR3 region has 16 residues. Germline V CDR1 and CDR2: MDHEN, SYDVKM. The CDR3 is CASSTPGQGARNEQFF. CDR3 sequence (DNA): TGTGCCAGCAGTACCCCAGGACAGGGGGCGCGAAATGAGCAGTTCTTC.

This clonotype was observed many times. This sequence joins TRBV19 and TRBJ1-5; 7 positions agree with TRBD1. J gave up 5 bases and V 3 bases, and 10 bases lay outside the gene matches. The CDR3 loop spans 16 amino acids. CDR1 LNHDA and CDR2 SQIVND come from the germline V gene (reference sequence). The CDR3 is CASSIRVRDSDQPQHF. In nucleotides, the CDR3 is TGTGCCAGTAGTATTCGGGTCCGGGACAGCGATCAGCCCCAGCATTTT.

This clonotype was observed many times. The chain is built from TRBV5-1 and TRBJ1-1, with TRBD1 matching over 7 bases. The J segment lost 3 bases and the V segment lost 4 bases, leaving 6 bases of the junction unmatched. This CDR3 is 14 amino acids long. Germline-derived CDR1 and CDR2 are SGHRS and YFSETQ. CDR3: CASSPGQRYTEAFF. DNA for the CDR3: TGCGCCAGCAGCCCGGGACAGCGATACACTGAAGCTTTCTTT.

This rearrangement joins TRBV30 to TRBJ1-3; no firm D call. CDR3 length: 15 residues. CDR1 is GTSNPN, CDR2 SVGIG, per germline (reference sequence). Trimming took 5 bases from V and 0 from J, leaving 14 bases between them. The CDR3 loop is CAWGRVGSSGNTIYF. The CDR3 DNA reads as TGTGCCTGGGGTCGGGTCGGATCCTCTGGAAACACCATATATTTT.

The chain is built from TRBV2 and TRBJ1-1, with D perhaps matching TRBD1 (5 bases). The CDR3 runs to 14 residues. CDR1 is SNHLY and CDR2 is FYNNEI in the germline V gene. The ends were cut back, 4 bases at V and 4 bases at J, with 13 bases in the middle. The CDR3 nucleotides are TGTGCCAGCAGTGGGGGTTGGGGGGTCACTGAAGCTTTCTTT. Translated, it gives CASSGGWGVTEAFF.

The chain couples TRBV7-2 to TRBJ2-2; no reliable D call. Trimming pared 4 bases from V and 2 bases from J, leaving 14 bases between. Germline V CDR1 and CDR2: SGHTA, FQGNSA. The CDR3 totals 16 residues. CDR3 residues: CASSSRHGRNTGELFF. The CDR3 bases are TGTGCCAGCAGCTCGCGGCACGGTCGAAACACCGGGGAGCTGTTTTTT.

This clonotype was counted at least ten times. The chain links TRBV27 to TRBJ2-5; D may match TRBD1 or TRBD2 (6 bases each). The CDR3 sequence is 15 residues long. Germline CDR1 is MNHEY and CDR2 is SMNVEV (reference sequence). With 9 bases removed from V and 2 bases from J, the gap between germline ends came to 19 bases. The CDR3 spells CASWGAGTGQETQYF. The CDR3 bases are TGTGCCAGTTGGGGGGCGGGGACGGGGCAAGAGACCCAGTACTTC.

This clonotype was seen many times. V usage is TRBV13 and J usage is TRBJ2-3; no clear D gene. Germline V lookup: CDR1 PRHDT, CDR2 FYEKMQ (reference sequence). CDR3 size: 15 residues. V dropped 4 bases and J dropped 6 bases, with 17 bases sitting between them. Here the CDR3 DNA reads TGTGCCAGCAGCTCAAAAACGGTGCAGTCGGATACGCAGTATTTT. Translated, it gives CASSSKTVQSDTQYF.

This clonotype came up many times. The chain joins TRBV10-2 to TRBJ1-6; D is uncertain. This CDR3 is built from 13 residues. Germline V lookup: CDR1 WSHSY, CDR2 SAAADI. Trimming cost V 9 bases and J 7 bases, with 13 bases left between them. The CDR3 nucleotides are TGCGCCAGTGCTACGACGGGGAATTCACCCCTCCACTTT. Its protein product is CASATTGNSPLHF.

There are many counts of this clonotype. V gene TRBV10-3 combines with J gene TRBJ2-7; 10 nucleotides agree with TRBD1. The germline V gene has CDR1 ENHRY and CDR2 SYGVKD. The CDR3 contains 14 residues. V was pared by 8 bases and J by 0 bases, with 4 bases of the junction left unmatched. This chain's CDR3 is CAICRDRGSYEQYF. The CDR3 DNA reads TGTGCCATCTGCCGGGACAGGGGCTCCTACGAGCAGTACTTC.

The chain couples TRBV28 to TRBJ2-5; 9 positions match TRBD1. The germline V gene has CDR1 MDHEN and CDR2 SYDVKM. CDR3 size: 16 residues. The V segment lost 3 bases and the J segment 2 bases; nucleotides outside the gene matches: 7. CDR3: CASSFQWTGEQETQYF. CDR3 coding DNA: TGTGCCAGCAGTTTTCAGTGGACAGGGGAACAAGAGACCCAGTACTTC.

This sequence joins TRBV12-3 or TRBV12-4 and TRBJ2-7, with D perhaps TRBD2 (5 bases). The CDR3 extends over 14 amino acids. Trimming left V 3 bases short and J 7 bases short, with 16 bases between. This chain's CDR3 is CASSLFGKSQEQYF. The CDR3 coding sequence is TGTGCCAGCAGTTTGTTCGGGAAGAGTCAAGAGCAGTACTTC.

This clonotype was seen ten or more times. The genes are TRBV12-3 or TRBV12-4 and TRBJ2-5, with 9 positions matching TRBD2. V lost 2 bases and J lost 5; bases outside the gene matches: 6. The CDR3 totals 15 residues. CDR3 sequence: CASSLLAGFGETQYF. The CDR3 DNA reads as TGTGCCAGCAGTTTACTAGCGGGATTCGGTGAGACCCAGTACTTC.